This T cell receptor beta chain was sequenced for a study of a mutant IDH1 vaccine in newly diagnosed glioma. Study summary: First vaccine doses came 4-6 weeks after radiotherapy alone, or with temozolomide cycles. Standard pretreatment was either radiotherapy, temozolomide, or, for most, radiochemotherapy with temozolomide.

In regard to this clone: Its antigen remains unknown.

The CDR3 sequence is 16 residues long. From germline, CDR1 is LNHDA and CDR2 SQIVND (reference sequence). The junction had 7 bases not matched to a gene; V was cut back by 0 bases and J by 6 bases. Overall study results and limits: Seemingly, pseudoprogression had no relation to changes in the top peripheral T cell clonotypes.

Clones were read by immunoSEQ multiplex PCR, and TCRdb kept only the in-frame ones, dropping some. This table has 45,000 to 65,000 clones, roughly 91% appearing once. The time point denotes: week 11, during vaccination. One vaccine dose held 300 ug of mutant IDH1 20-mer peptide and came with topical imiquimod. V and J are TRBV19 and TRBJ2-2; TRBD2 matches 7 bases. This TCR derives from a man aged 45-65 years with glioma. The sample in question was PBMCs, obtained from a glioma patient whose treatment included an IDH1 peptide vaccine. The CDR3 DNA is TGTGCCAGTAGTATAGATTGGACTAGGATGGCCGGGGAGCTGTTTTTT. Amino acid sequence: CASSIDWTRMAGELFF. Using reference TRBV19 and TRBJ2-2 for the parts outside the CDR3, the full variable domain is DGGITQSPKYLFRKEGQNVTLSCEQNLNHDAMYWYRQDPGQGLRLIYYSQIVNDFQKGDIAEGYSVSREKKESFPLTVTSAQKNPTAFYLCASSIDWTRMAGELFFGEGSRLTVL.